Given below is one T cell receptor beta chain in context. V was shortened by 2 bases and J by 2 bases, with 9 bases between the two germline ends. This CDR3 spans 14 amino acids. Germline assignment: CDR1 KGHSH and CDR2 LQKENI. Treatment defined: oral pan-JAK inhibitor, 5-10 mg twice daily. This specimen belongs to a study of CD8+ T cells in alopecia areata. RNA, once extracted, was reverse transcribed into cDNA for use as the sequencing template. Data came from immunoSEQ multiplex PCR; TCRdb stores just in-frame clones and leaves some out. The profile shows about 130,000 clones, 54% of them singletons.

The gene calls are TRBV18 and TRBJ2-5; D gene uncertain. The source of this sequence is a human donor with alopecia areata. This specimen consisted of CD8+ T cells sorted from blood, obtained at week 4, from a patient treated with tofacitinib. The CDR3 bases are TGTGCCAGCTCACCAGCCGAGGAACAAGAGACCCAGTACTTC. This sequence encodes CASSPAEEQETQYF.